A selection of T cell receptor beta chains follows, all from one sample in a study of identical twins. Using its own MiXCR run on the 5' RACE reads, TCRdb lists one record per CDR3 protein. The table shows about 690,000 distinct CDR3 sequences, with around 5.7% occurring only once. The sequencing sample was made of naive T cells sorted from blood. Every receptor here comes from a man between 18 and 29 years old in good health. CDR3s include the opening cysteine and the closing phenylalanine or tryptophan. The order of the fields is V gene, J gene, D gene, clone size, CDR3 DNA, CDR3 protein. D genes are given only for firm matches. A row's size may be missing; if present it is once, few, many or a size class.

>TRBV5-1|TRBJ2-1|TRBD2|few
TGCGCCAGCAGCCCAGGGACTAGCGGGAGGGCCCTCCATGAGCAGTTCTTC
CASSPGTSGRALHEQFF
>TRBV7-2|TRBJ2-7|TRBD2|few
TGTGCCAGCAGCTTACTAGCGGGAGGGCCAGGCGAGCAGTACTTC
CASSLLAGGPGEQYF
>TRBV5-1|TRBJ2-2|NA|few
TGCGCCAGCAGCCGGGAGGGGCCGCGGACAGGGACCAACGGGGAGCTGTTTTTT
CASSREGPRTGTNGELFF
>TRBV10-3|TRBJ2-3|NA|few
TGTGCCATCGGGGAAGATACGCAGTATTTT
CAIGEDTQYF
>TRBV30|TRBJ1-1|NA|NA
TGTGCCTGCAATGGGGGCACTGAAGCTTTCTTT
CACNGGTEAFF
>TRBV15|TRBJ1-1|NA|few
TGTGCCACCAGCAAAGTGGACCCAGGGTACACTGAAGCTTTCTTT
CATSKVDPGYTEAFF
>TRBV12-3/TRBV12-4|TRBJ1-4|NA|NA
TGTGCCAGCAGGCCTGGGGGGGGGCCTAATGAAAAACTGTTTTTT
CASRPGGGPNEKLFF
>TRBV28|TRBJ2-1|TRBD2|many
TGTGCCAGCAGTTCGGCGGGAGTGGGCTACAATGAGCAGTTCTTC
CASSSAGVGYNEQFF
>TRBV11-2|TRBJ2-1|NA|few
TGTGCCAGCAGCCCGATCTTCGGAGGCGGGGTATACAATGAGCAGTTCTTC
CASSPIFGGGVYNEQFF
>TRBV15|TRBJ2-3|NA|NA
TGTGCCACCAGCAGAGATTTAATTAGCGGAGGGGGCACAGATACGCAGTATTTT
CATSRDLISGGGTDTQYF
>TRBV20-1|TRBJ2-5|NA|many
TGCAGTGCTAGATTCGGCTCGGGGTTAGGGAAAGAGACCCAGTACTTC
CSARFGSGLGKETQYF
>TRBV20-1|TRBJ1-4|NA|many
TGCAGTGCTAGGGAAGAAAAACTGTTTTTT
CSAREEKLFF
>TRBV6-1|TRBJ1-4|NA|few
TGTGCCAGCACCTGGGATACTAATGAAAAACTGTTTTTT
CASTWDTNEKLFF
>TRBV6-5|TRBJ2-7|NA|many
TGTGCCAGCAGTTACTCGCCCAGGGAAGGGTCCTACGAGCAGTACTTC
CASSYSPREGSYEQYF
>TRBV28|TRBJ1-6|NA|few
TGTGCCAGTAAGATTTTGAGCTCCTATAATTCACCCCTCCACTTT
CASKILSSYNSPLHF
>TRBV7-2|TRBJ2-7|NA|few
TGTGCCAGCAGCTTAGACGGGTGGGGCACCTACGAGCAGTACTTC
CASSLDGWGTYEQYF